A single sample gave rise to the 17 T cell receptor beta chains below, sequenced in a study of blood T cell repertoires in COVID-19. Assay used: immunoSEQ multiplex PCR; TCRdb lists only in-frame clones, some missing. Altogether more than 150,000 clones are present, roughly 94% being singletons, with the ten largest covering approximately 0.8%. The material sequenced was peripheral blood. These receptors all come from a man aged 25 to 45 with COVID-19, enrolled during active disease.

The J gene is TRBJ2-7, the V gene TRBV19; the D is unclear. The germline V gene encodes CDR1 LNHDA and CDR2 SQIVND (reference sequence). V gave up 5 bases and J gave up 3 bases, with 11 bases separating them. The CDR3 is made up of 13 amino acids. The CDR3 protein is CASSPGPDYEQYF. The CDR3 bases are TGTGCCAGTAGTCCCGGTCCCGACTACGAGCAGTACTTC.

The rearrangement joins TRBV5-6 to TRBJ2-3; maybe TRBD1 (6 bases). With 0 bases removed from V and 3 bases from J, the gap between germline ends came to 20 bases. This CDR3 has 18 amino acids. Germline V CDR1 and CDR2: SGHDT, YYEEEE. The DNA of the CDR3 is TGTGCCAGCAGCTTGGGAAACAGGGCCCAGGGAAATACAGATACGCAGTATTTT. As protein: CASSLGNRAQGNTDTQYF. Looking up the rest from reference TRBV5-6 and TRBJ2-3 gives the full variable domain: DAGVTQSPTHLIKTRGQQVTLRCSPKSGHDTVSWYQQALGQGPQFIFQYYEEEERQRGNFPDRFSGHQFPNYSSELNVNALLLGDSALYLCASSLGNRAQGNTDTQYFGPGTRLTVL.

The chain couples TRBV6-6 to TRBJ2-3, with TRBD2 identical over 10 bases. J lost 1 base, V lost 9 bases, and 4 bases had no gene match. The CDR3 consists of 14 residues. Germline V gives CDR1 MNHNY, CDR2 SVGAGI (reference sequence). The DNA for the CDR3 is TGTGCCAGTCAAGCGGGGGGGGGCACAGATACGCAGTATTTT. As protein: CASQAGGGTDTQYF.

The chain links TRBV30 to TRBJ1-1, with D possibly being TRBD1 (5 bases). CDR3 length: 17 amino acids. CDR1 and CDR2 (germline): GTSNPN, SVGIG (reference sequence). V gave up 1 base and J gave up 2 bases, with 20 bases separating them. The CDR3 DNA reads TGTGCCTGGAGTGGAGGCTTGGTCGGAGGGGTCAACACTGAAGCTTTCTTT. It is translated as CAWSGGLVGGVNTEAFF.

The chain has TRBV5-1 and TRBJ2-3; TRBD1 matches 8 bases. This CDR3 is 14 amino acids long. Germline CDR1 reads SGHRS; CDR2 reads YFSETQ. V trimming: 1 base; J trimming: 6 bases; junction bases outside the gene matches: 4. The CDR3 reads CASSLRQGADTQYF. CDR3 nucleotide sequence: TGCGCCAGCAGCTTGCGGCAGGGGGCGGATACGCAGTATTTT. The variable domain in full, with the rest retrieved from reference TRBV5-1 and TRBJ2-3, is KAGVTQTPRYLIKTRGQQVTLSCSPISGHRSVSWYQQTPGQGLQFLFEYFSETQRNKGNFPGRFSGRQFSNSRSEMNVSTLELGDSALYLCASSLRQGADTQYFGPGTRLTVL.

The rearrangement joins TRBV4-1 to TRBJ1-3; D remains unclear. The germline V gene encodes CDR1 MGHRA and CDR2 YSYEKL. This CDR3 comprises 18 residues. Trimming took 4 bases from V and 0 from J, leaving 19 bases between them. The CDR3 nucleotides are TGCGCCAGCAGCCCCGGAATCCTACGCCGGGACTCTGGAAACACCATATATTTT. Its translation is CASSPGILRRDSGNTIYF.

This clone was counted only a few times. This chain links TRBV10-1 with TRBJ1-2; TRBD1 matches at 9 bases. Germline CDR1 is WNHNN and CDR2 is SYGVQD (reference sequence). V lost 5 bases to trimming and J lost 8 bases; unmatched junction nucleotides: 9. The CDR3 consists of 14 residues. CDR3 amino acids: CASSPGQGSGGYTF. Here the CDR3 DNA reads TGCGCCAGCAGTCCGGGACAGGGATCGGGAGGCTACACCTTC.

The chain is built from TRBV6-1 and TRBJ2-7; D gene uncertain. Trimming cost V 1 base and J 5 bases, with 24 bases left between them. This CDR3 spans 18 amino acids. Germline V gene sequence: CDR1 MNHNS, CDR2 SASEGT. The CDR3 DNA is TGTGCCAGCAGTGAAGGTGGCCAATATGACGGTATCAGGAACGAGCAGTACTTC. Protein: CASSEGGQYDGIRNEQYF.

J is TRBJ2-7 and V is TRBV7-9, with D tentatively TRBD2 (5 bases). V lost 5 bases and J lost 4, with 24 bases in between. The V gene's germline CDR1 is SEHNR and CDR2 FQNEAQ (reference sequence). This CDR3 contains 17 residues. In DNA, the CDR3 is TGTGCCAGCAGCACCCCCGAGGACGGAACTAGACTGTACGAGCAGTACTTC. It translates to CASSTPEDGTRLYEQYF. Using reference TRBV7-9 and TRBJ2-7 for the parts outside the CDR3, the full variable domain is DTGVSQNPRHKITKRGQNVTFRCDPISEHNRLYWYRQTLGQGPEFLTYFQNEAQLEKSRLLSDRFSAERPKGSFSTLEIQRTEQGDSAMYLCASSTPEDGTRLYEQYFGPGTRLTVT.

A remark on this clone: Other DNA sequences in this sample translate to the same CDR3. The V call is TRBV18, the J call TRBJ2-3; no definite D call. Germline V gene data show CDR1 as KGHSH and CDR2 as LQKENI. V lost 3 bases, J lost 0 bases, and 4 bases lay in between. CDR3 length equals 13 residues. DNA of the CDR3: TGTGCCAGCTCACCCCCTAGCACAGATACGCAGTATTTT. It is translated as CASSPPSTDTQYF.

The rearrangement joins TRBV5-6 to TRBJ2-7; tentatively, D is TRBD2 (5 bases). Trimming cost V 1 base and J 3 bases, with 14 bases left between them. The V gene's germline CDR1 is SGHDT and CDR2 YYEEEE. CDR3 length: 15 residues. The CDR3 here is CASSLRVGVNYEQYF. The CDR3 nucleotides read TGTGCCAGCAGCTTGCGAGTCGGGGTTAACTACGAGCAGTACTTC.

The chain links TRBV19 to TRBJ1-5; TRBD1 matches at 8 bases. V shed 9 bases, J shed 2 bases, and the junction held 6 bases outside the gene matches. The germline V gene encodes CDR1 LNHDA and CDR2 SQIVND (reference sequence). This CDR3 contains 14 residues. The CDR3, as DNA: TGTGCCAGCGCTACGACAGGGGGCAATCAGCCCCAGCATTTT. Its translation is CASATTGGNQPQHF.

The genes are TRBV13 and TRBJ2-1; D gene uncertain. Germline loops: CDR1 PRHDT, CDR2 FYEKMQ (reference sequence). This CDR3 contains 11 residues. The ends were cut back, 4 bases at V and 12 bases at J, with 10 bases in the middle. CDR3 nucleotides: TGTGCCAGCAGCTCAACCCTGAGGCAGTTCTTC. Its protein is CASSSTLRQFF.

V usage is TRBV4-1 and J usage is TRBJ2-1, with TRBD2 matching over 14 bases. V shed 4 bases and J 9 bases; nucleotides not matched to a gene: 8. Germline loops: CDR1 MGHRA, CDR2 YSYEKL. This CDR3 has 16 amino acids. The DNA of the CDR3 is TGCGCCAGCAGCCTCACGACTAGCGGGGGGGCCGGTGAGCAGTTCTTC. Translated: CASSLTTSGGAGEQFF.

The CDR3 here is CAWSVTGPNTEAFF. The CDR3 DNA reads as TGTGCCTGGAGTGTGACAGGGCCTAACACTGAAGCTTTCTTT. This sequence joins TRBV30 and TRBJ1-1, with 7 bases identical to TRBD1. Germline CDR1 and CDR2: GTSNPN and SVGIG (reference sequence). The CDR3 extends over 14 amino acids. With 0 bases clipped from V and 2 bases from J, the junction kept 3 bases outside the gene matches.

The genes are TRBV7-9 and TRBJ2-5; tentative D call: TRBD2 (7 bases). The V end lost 5 bases, the J end lost 4 bases, and 14 bases lay between the germline ends. The CDR3 totals 14 residues. Germline values: CDR1 SEHNR, CDR2 FQNEAQ (reference sequence). The DNA of the CDR3 is TGTGCCAGCAGCCCCACAGGGAGGGGAGAGACCCAGTACTTC. Amino acids: CASSPTGRGETQYF. The full variable domain, completed using reference TRBV7-9 and TRBJ2-5, is DTGVSQNPRHKITKRGQNVTFRCDPISEHNRLYWYRQTLGQGPEFLTYFQNEAQLEKSRLLSDRFSAERPKGSFSTLEIQRTEQGDSAMYLCASSPTGRGETQYFGPGTRLLVL.

The rearrangement joins TRBV15 to TRBJ2-3, with D perhaps matching TRBD2 (5 bases). Germline V lookup: CDR1 LNHNV, CDR2 YYDKDF (reference sequence). The germline V and J ends were trimmed by 0 bases and 3 bases, with 7 bases remaining between them. The CDR3 sequence is 14 residues long. CDR3: CATSRDPGTDTQYF. The CDR3 DNA follows: TGTGCCACCAGCAGAGATCCGGGAACAGATACGCAGTATTTT. The full variable domain, its missing parts supplied by reference TRBV15 and TRBJ2-3, is DAMVIQNPRYQVTQFGKPVTLSCSQTLNHNVMYWYQQKSSQAPKLLFHYYDKDFNNEADTPDNFQSRRPNTSFCFLDIRSPGLGDTAMYLCATSRDPGTDTQYFGPGTRLTVL.